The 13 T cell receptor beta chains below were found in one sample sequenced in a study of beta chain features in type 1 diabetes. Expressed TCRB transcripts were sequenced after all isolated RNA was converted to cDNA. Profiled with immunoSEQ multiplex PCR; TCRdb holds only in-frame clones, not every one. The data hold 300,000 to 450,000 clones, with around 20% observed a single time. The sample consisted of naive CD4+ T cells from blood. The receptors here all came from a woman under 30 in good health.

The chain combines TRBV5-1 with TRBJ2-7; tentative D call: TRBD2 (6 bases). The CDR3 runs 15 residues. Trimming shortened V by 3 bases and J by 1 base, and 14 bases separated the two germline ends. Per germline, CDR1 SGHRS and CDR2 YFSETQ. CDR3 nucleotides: TGCGCCAGCAGCTCAGCACCCGGGGGATCCTACGAGCAGTACTTC. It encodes CASSSAPGGSYEQYF. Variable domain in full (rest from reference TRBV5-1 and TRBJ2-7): KAGVTQTPRYLIKTRGQQVTLSCSPISGHRSVSWYQQTPGQGLQFLFEYFSETQRNKGNFPGRFSGRQFSNSRSEMNVSTLELGDSALYLCASSSAPGGSYEQYFGPGTRLTVT.

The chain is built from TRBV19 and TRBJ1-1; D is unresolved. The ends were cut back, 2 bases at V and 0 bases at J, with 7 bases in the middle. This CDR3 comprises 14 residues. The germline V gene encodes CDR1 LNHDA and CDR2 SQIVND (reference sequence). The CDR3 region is CASSIQALNTEAFF. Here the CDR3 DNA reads TGTGCCAGTAGTATACAGGCGTTGAACACTGAAGCTTTCTTT.

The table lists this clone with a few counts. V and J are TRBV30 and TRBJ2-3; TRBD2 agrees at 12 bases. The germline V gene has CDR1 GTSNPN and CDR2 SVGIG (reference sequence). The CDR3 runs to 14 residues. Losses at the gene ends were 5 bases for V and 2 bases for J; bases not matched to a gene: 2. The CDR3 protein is CAWLAGGYTDTQYF. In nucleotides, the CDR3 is TGTGCCTGGCTAGCGGGGGGGTACACAGATACGCAGTATTTT.

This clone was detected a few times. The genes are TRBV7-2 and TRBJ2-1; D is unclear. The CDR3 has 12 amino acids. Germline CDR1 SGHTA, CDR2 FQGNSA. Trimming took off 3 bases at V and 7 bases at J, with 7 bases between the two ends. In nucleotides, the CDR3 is TGTGCCAGCAGCTTCCCCGGGAATGAGCAGTTCTTC. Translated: CASSFPGNEQFF.

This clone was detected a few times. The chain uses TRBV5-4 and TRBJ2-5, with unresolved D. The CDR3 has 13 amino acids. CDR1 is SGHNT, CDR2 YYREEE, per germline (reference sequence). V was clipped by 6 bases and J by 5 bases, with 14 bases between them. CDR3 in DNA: TGTGCCAGCACCACCCATGGAGACGAGACCCAGTACTTC. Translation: CASTTHGDETQYF.

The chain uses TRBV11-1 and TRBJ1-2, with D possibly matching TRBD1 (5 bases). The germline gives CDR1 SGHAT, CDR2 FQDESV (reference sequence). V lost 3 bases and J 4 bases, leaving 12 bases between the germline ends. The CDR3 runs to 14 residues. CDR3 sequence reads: CASSFGSGGYGYTF. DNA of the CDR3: TGTGCCAGCAGCTTCGGCTCGGGGGGCTATGGCTACACCTTC.

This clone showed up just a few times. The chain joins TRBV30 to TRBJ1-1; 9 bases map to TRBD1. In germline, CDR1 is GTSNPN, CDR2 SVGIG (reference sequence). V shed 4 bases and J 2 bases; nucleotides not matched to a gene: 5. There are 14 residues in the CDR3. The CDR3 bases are TGTGCCTGGACCCCGGACAGGGGTAACACTGAAGCTTTCTTT. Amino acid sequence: CAWTPDRGNTEAFF.

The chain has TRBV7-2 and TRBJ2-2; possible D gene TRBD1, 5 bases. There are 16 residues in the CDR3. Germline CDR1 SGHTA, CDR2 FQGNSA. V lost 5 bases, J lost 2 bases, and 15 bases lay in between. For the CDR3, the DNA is TGTGCCAGCAGCCCTCAGGGCCCACTAAACACCGGGGAGCTGTTTTTT. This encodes CASSPQGPLNTGELFF. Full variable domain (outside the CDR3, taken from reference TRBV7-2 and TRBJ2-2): GAGVSQSPSNKVTEKGKDVELRCDPISGHTALYWYRQSLGQGLEFLIYFQGNSAPDKSGLPSDRFSAERTGGSVSTLTIQRTQQEDSAVYLCASSPQGPLNTGELFFGEGSRLTVL.

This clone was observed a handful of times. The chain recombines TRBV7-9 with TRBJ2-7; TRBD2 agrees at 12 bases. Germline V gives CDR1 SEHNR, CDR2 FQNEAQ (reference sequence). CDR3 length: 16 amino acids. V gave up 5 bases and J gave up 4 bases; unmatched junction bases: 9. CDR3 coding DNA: TGTGCCAGCAGCCGCATTCTAGCGGGGGGGCCATACGAGCAGTACTTC. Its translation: CASSRILAGGPYEQYF.

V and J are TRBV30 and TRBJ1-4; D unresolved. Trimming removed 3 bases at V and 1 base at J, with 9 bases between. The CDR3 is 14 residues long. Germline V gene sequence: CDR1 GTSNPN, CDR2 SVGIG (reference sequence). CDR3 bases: TGTGCCTGGAGAACCCCGGGAACTAATGAAAAACTGTTTTTT. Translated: CAWRTPGTNEKLFF.

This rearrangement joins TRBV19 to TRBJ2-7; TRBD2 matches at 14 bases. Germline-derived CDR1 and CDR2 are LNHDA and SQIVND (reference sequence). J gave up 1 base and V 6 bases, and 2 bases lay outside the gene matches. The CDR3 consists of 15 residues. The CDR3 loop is CASRGLAGASYEQYF. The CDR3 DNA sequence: TGTGCCAGTAGGGGACTAGCGGGGGCGTCCTACGAGCAGTACTTC.

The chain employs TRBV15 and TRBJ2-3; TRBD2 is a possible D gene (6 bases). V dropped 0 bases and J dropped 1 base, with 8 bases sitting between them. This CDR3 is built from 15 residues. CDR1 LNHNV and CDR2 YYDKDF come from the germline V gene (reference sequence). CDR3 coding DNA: TGTGCCACCAGCAGAGACGCTAGCGGCACAGATACGCAGTATTTT. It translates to CATSRDASGTDTQYF.

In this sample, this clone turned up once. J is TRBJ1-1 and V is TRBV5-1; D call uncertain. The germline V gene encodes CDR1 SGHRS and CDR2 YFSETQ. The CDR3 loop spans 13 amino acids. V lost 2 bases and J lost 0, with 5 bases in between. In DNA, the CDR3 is TGCGCCAGCAGCTTAAATATGAACACTGAAGCTTTCTTT. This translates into CASSLNMNTEAFF.